Shown below are 3 T cell receptor beta chains from a single sample sequenced in a study of shared clonotypes between healthy human individuals. The table came from immunoSEQ multiplex PCR; TCRdb's copy has only in-frame clones and leaves some out. The sample includes some 740,000 clones, around 92% of them seen just once. Cells designated naive CD8 were CD45RO-negative and were positively selected for CCR7, with terminally differentiated effector memory CD45RA+ cells excluded. Sequenced input: naive CD8+ T cells sorted from blood. All receptors come from a man aged 25-45 years in good health.

The V and J genes are TRBV4-3 and TRBJ2-1, with D possibly being TRBD2 (5 bases). The V gene lost 0 bases and the J gene lost 0 bases, with 15 bases spanning the gap. The CDR3 runs to 18 residues. Germline V gene data show CDR1 as LGHNA and CDR2 as YSLEER. The CDR3 reads CASSQDWTGPSSYNEQFF. The CDR3 nucleotides read TGCGCCAGCAGCCAAGATTGGACTGGGCCAAGCTCCTACAATGAGCAGTTCTTC.

Only one count was recorded for this clone. The CDR3, as DNA: TGCAGCGTTGAAATGACCGAGGGACCCAATTCGGCCTACGAGCAGTACTTC. This sequence encodes CSVEMTEGPNSAYEQYF. The V and J genes are TRBV29-1 and TRBJ2-7; D is perhaps TRBD1 or TRBD2 (5 bases each). The V and J ends lost 2 bases and 2 bases respectively, with 22 bases between them. Germline lookup yields CDR1 SQVTM and CDR2 ANQGSEA. This CDR3 is built from 17 residues.

V and J are TRBV7-9 and TRBJ2-7; possibly TRBD1 for D (7 bases). Germline V CDR1 and CDR2: SEHNR, FQNEAQ (reference sequence). The CDR3 contains 19 residues. The germline V and J ends were trimmed by 5 bases and 0 bases, with 26 bases remaining between them. The CDR3 protein is CASSPAVGTAHGGSYEQYF. CDR3 coding DNA: TGTGCCAGCAGCCCAGCGGTGGGGACAGCCCACGGGGGCTCCTACGAGCAGTACTTC.